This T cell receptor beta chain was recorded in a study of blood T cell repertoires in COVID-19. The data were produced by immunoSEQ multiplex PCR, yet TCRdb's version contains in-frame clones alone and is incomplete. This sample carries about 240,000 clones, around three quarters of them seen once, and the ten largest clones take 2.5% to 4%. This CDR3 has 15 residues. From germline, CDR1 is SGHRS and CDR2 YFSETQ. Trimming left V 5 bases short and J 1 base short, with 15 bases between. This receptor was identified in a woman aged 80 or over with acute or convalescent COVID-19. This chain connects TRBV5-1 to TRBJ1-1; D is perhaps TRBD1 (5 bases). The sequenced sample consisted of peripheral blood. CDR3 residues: CASSTLGHTNTEAFF. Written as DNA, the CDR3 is TGCGCCAGCAGTACCTTAGGACATACGAACACTGAAGCTTTCTTT.